The rows below give T cell receptor beta chains drawn from one sample of a study of blood T cell repertoires in COVID-19. Generated by immunoSEQ multiplex PCR, the TCRdb table keeps only in-frame clones and is missing some. The sample consists of roughly 100,000 clones, roughly 71% of them appearing once. Input material: peripheral blood. The receptors shown here come from an elderly man with acute or convalescent COVID-19. The CDR3 runs from the conserved cysteine through the conserved F or W. The D gene is left open where the match is weak. Not all rows give a size; the values are once, few, many and, for expanded clones, a class.

v_call	j_call	d_call	clone_size	cdr3_nt	cdr3_aa
TRBV9	TRBJ2-7	NA	NA	TGTGCCAGCAGCGTAGGACAGATGGCCTACGAGCAGTACTTC	CASSVGQMAYEQYF
TRBV6-5	TRBJ2-1	TRBD2	NA	TGTGCCAGCAGTTACTCCCCGACTAGCGCTAAGACCGAGCAGTTCTTC	CASSYSPTSAKTEQFF
TRBV7-8	TRBJ2-4	TRBD1	once	TGTGCCAGCAGCTTAGAGCGGACAGGGATAGCCAAAAACATTCAGTACTTC	CASSLERTGIAKNIQYF
TRBV7-3	TRBJ2-1	NA	NA	TGTGCCAGCAGCTTATCCCGAGACGAGGGTGAGCAGTTCTTC	CASSLSRDEGEQFF
TRBV19	TRBJ1-1	NA	NA	TGTGCCAGTAGAAAATCCCGGAACACTGAAGCTTTCTTT	CASRKSRNTEAFF
TRBV7-2	TRBJ2-7	NA	NA	TGTGCCAGCAGCTTAGCGGGAGGAGGTTCCTACGAGCAGTACTTC	CASSLAGGGSYEQYF
TRBV30	TRBJ1-4	NA	NA	TGTGCCTGGAGTGTAGCGGGCGCAACTAATGAAAAACTGTTTTTT	CAWSVAGATNEKLFF
TRBV5-5	TRBJ1-1	NA	NA	TGTGCCAGCAGCACGAATGGGGCCGGTATGAACACTGAAGCTTTCTTT	CASSTNGAGMNTEAFF
TRBV28	TRBJ1-5	TRBD1	few	TGTGCCAGCAGTTTTCATACAGGGGGCGGTCAGCCCCAGCATTTT	CASSFHTGGGQPQHF
TRBV3-1/TRBV3-2	TRBJ2-7	NA	NA	TGTGCCAGCAGCCTCGAGGTTTCCGAGCAGTACTTC	CASSLEVSEQYF
TRBV5-1	TRBJ2-1	NA	NA	TGCGCCAGCAGCTTTACAGATAATGAGCAGTTCTTC	CASSFTDNEQFF
TRBV5-1	TRBJ2-7	NA	once	TGCGCCAGCAGCAAACAGGTCGCTCCGGGCGAGCAGTACTTC	CASSKQVAPGEQYF
TRBV27	TRBJ2-5	NA	NA	TGTGCCAGCAGTTTAGGGCCCCCGCTAGTTCCGACGGGGGAGACCCAGTACTTC	CASSLGPPLVPTGETQYF
TRBV18	TRBJ2-3	NA	NA	TGTGCCAGCTCACCAATTAGAAGCACAGATACGCAGTATTTT	CASSPIRSTDTQYF
TRBV7-2	TRBJ2-3	TRBD1	NA	TGTGCCAGCAGCGCCCAACAGGGGGATACGCAGTATTTT	CASSAQQGDTQYF
TRBV18	TRBJ2-7	TRBD2	once	TGTGCCAGCTCACCACGGACTAGCGGGAGAGGCGACGAGCAGTACTTC	CASSPRTSGRGDEQYF
TRBV6-5	TRBJ2-1	TRBD1	NA	TGTGCCAGCAGTTACTCGTCACAGGGGATCTACAATGAGCAGTTCTTC	CASSYSSQGIYNEQFF
TRBV4-3	TRBJ2-1	TRBD2	NA	TGCGCCAGCAGCCAAGCACTAGCGGGAAATGAGCAGTTCTTC	CASSQALAGNEQFF
TRBV4-1	TRBJ2-2	NA	NA	TGCGCCAGCAGCCAAACAGGATCCGGGGAGCTGTTTTTT	CASSQTGSGELFF
TRBV28	TRBJ2-7	TRBD1	NA	TGTGCCAGCTCCGGGACAGCTATCTACGAGCAGTACTTC	CASSGTAIYEQYF
TRBV27	TRBJ1-6	NA	NA	TGTGCCAGCAGGTCCTGGGGAGATTATAATTCACCCCTCCACTTT	CASRSWGDYNSPLHF
TRBV10-3	TRBJ2-3	TRBD2	NA	TGTGCCATCAGTGAGGGCGGGAGGGCGTTAAATACGCAGTATTTT	CAISEGGRALNTQYF
TRBV30	TRBJ2-3	TRBD2	NA	TGTGCCTGGAGTGTACTCAACGCTGCGGGAGGATTGAGGGATACGCAGTATTTT	CAWSVLNAAGGLRDTQYF
TRBV4-1	TRBJ1-5	TRBD1	NA	TGCGCCAGCAGCCTGGACAGGGGTATCAATCAGCCCCAGCATTTT	CASSLDRGINQPQHF
TRBV3-1/TRBV3-2	TRBJ2-1	NA	NA	TGTGCCAGCAGTTTGGGAGCGGCGAACAATGAGCAGTTCTTC	CASSLGAANNEQFF
TRBV3-1/TRBV3-2	TRBJ2-7	TRBD2	NA	TGTGCCAGCAGCCAGGGGGGAGGGCCCTCCTACGAGCAGTACTTC	CASSQGGGPSYEQYF
TRBV25-1	TRBJ1-4	TRBD1	NA	TGTGCCAGCAGTAACAGACAGGGTCGATGGGTAAAACTGTTTTTT	CASSNRQGRWVKLFF
TRBV6-6	TRBJ2-1	NA	few	TGTGCCAGCAGTTACGGTCGGCTAGCCCATGAGCAGTTCTTC	CASSYGRLAHEQFF
TRBV5-5	TRBJ1-2	TRBD1	once	TGTGCCAGCAGCCCGCGGGACAGGGGACGCTATGGCTACACCTTC	CASSPRDRGRYGYTF
TRBV27	TRBJ2-7	TRBD1	few	TGTGCCAGCAGCCTACAGGGGTCCTACGAGCAGTACTTC	CASSLQGSYEQYF
TRBV16	TRBJ2-5	NA	NA	TGTGCCAGCAGTATCGGGAAGGTAGAGACCCAGTACTTC	CASSIGKVETQYF
TRBV4-3	TRBJ1-4	NA	NA	TGCGCCAGCAGCCTCAAGAGGGAGGCAACTAATGAAAAACTGTTTTTT	CASSLKREATNEKLFF
TRBV6-5	TRBJ2-7	TRBD1	few	TGTGCCAGCAGTTACTCTGGACAGGTGAGCTCCTACGAGCAGTACTTC	CASSYSGQVSSYEQYF
TRBV5-4	TRBJ2-3	TRBD1	NA	TGTGCCAGCAGCCAAACAGGGGGCCTGGCAGATACGCAGTATTTT	CASSQTGGLADTQYF
TRBV6-5	TRBJ1-2	NA	many	TGTGCCAGCAGTTACTCGGGGCGCGGCTATGGCTACACCTTC	CASSYSGRGYGYTF
TRBV9	TRBJ1-1	NA	NA	TGTGCCAGCATGGCCAGGGAGGGGAACACTGAAGCTTTCTTT	CASMAREGNTEAFF
TRBV5-4	TRBJ2-3	TRBD2	NA	TGTGCCAGCAGCTACAGAGCGGGAGGGCCCGCAGATACGCAGTATTTT	CASSYRAGGPADTQYF
TRBV27	TRBJ1-1	NA	once	TGTGCCAGCAGTTCCCCCGACATGACTGAAGCTTTCTTT	CASSSPDMTEAFF
TRBV7-9	TRBJ2-3	TRBD2	NA	TGTGCCAGCAGGCGAGGACTAGCGACAGATACGCAGTATTTT	CASRRGLATDTQYF
TRBV5-6	TRBJ1-2	NA	NA	TGTGCCAGCAGCAGAGCCGGTCTTAACTATGGCTACACCTTC	CASSRAGLNYGYTF
TRBV5-6	TRBJ2-1	TRBD2	NA	TGTGCCAGCAGCTGGCTAGCGGGAGAGCAGTTCTTC	CASSWLAGEQFF
TRBV28	TRBJ1-2	NA	NA	TGTGCCAGCAGTCCTAGTGGGGGCGTCTATGGCTACACCTTC	CASSPSGGVYGYTF
TRBV28	TRBJ2-1	TRBD1	few	TGTGCCAGCAGTTTCGGGACAGGGGGCTACTTTTACTACAATGAGCAGTTCTTC	CASSFGTGGYFYYNEQFF
TRBV5-1	TRBJ2-5	TRBD1	NA	TGCGCCAGCAGCTCGGACAGGGAGACCCAGTACTTC	CASSSDRETQYF
TRBV3-1/TRBV3-2	TRBJ1-5	NA	NA	TGTGCCAGCAGGGTCCTCGACAGGTCAAATCAGCCCCAGCATTTT	CASRVLDRSNQPQHF
TRBV9	TRBJ2-2	NA	NA	TGTGCCAGCAGCTCCCGAGAGAAGGAGCTGTTTTTT	CASSSREKELFF
TRBV30	TRBJ2-5	NA	NA	TGTGCCTGGAGCAGGGGAATACAAGAGACCCAGTACTTC	CAWSRGIQETQYF
TRBV11-2	TRBJ2-1	NA	NA	TGTGCCAGCAGCTTAGGACCGGGAATATACAATGAGCAGTTCTTC	CASSLGPGIYNEQFF
TRBV7-9	TRBJ2-1	NA	NA	TGTGCCAGCAGCGGTGGAGGGCCGCCTCGGTTCTTC	CASSGGGPPRFF
TRBV19	TRBJ1-1	TRBD1	once	TGTGCCAGTAGAAACAGGGGCTCCCTTGTGAACACTGAAGCTTTCTTT	CASRNRGSLVNTEAFF
TRBV28	TRBJ2-5	NA	few	TGTGCCAGCAGTTCCAGGGTGGAGACCCAGTACTTC	CASSSRVETQYF